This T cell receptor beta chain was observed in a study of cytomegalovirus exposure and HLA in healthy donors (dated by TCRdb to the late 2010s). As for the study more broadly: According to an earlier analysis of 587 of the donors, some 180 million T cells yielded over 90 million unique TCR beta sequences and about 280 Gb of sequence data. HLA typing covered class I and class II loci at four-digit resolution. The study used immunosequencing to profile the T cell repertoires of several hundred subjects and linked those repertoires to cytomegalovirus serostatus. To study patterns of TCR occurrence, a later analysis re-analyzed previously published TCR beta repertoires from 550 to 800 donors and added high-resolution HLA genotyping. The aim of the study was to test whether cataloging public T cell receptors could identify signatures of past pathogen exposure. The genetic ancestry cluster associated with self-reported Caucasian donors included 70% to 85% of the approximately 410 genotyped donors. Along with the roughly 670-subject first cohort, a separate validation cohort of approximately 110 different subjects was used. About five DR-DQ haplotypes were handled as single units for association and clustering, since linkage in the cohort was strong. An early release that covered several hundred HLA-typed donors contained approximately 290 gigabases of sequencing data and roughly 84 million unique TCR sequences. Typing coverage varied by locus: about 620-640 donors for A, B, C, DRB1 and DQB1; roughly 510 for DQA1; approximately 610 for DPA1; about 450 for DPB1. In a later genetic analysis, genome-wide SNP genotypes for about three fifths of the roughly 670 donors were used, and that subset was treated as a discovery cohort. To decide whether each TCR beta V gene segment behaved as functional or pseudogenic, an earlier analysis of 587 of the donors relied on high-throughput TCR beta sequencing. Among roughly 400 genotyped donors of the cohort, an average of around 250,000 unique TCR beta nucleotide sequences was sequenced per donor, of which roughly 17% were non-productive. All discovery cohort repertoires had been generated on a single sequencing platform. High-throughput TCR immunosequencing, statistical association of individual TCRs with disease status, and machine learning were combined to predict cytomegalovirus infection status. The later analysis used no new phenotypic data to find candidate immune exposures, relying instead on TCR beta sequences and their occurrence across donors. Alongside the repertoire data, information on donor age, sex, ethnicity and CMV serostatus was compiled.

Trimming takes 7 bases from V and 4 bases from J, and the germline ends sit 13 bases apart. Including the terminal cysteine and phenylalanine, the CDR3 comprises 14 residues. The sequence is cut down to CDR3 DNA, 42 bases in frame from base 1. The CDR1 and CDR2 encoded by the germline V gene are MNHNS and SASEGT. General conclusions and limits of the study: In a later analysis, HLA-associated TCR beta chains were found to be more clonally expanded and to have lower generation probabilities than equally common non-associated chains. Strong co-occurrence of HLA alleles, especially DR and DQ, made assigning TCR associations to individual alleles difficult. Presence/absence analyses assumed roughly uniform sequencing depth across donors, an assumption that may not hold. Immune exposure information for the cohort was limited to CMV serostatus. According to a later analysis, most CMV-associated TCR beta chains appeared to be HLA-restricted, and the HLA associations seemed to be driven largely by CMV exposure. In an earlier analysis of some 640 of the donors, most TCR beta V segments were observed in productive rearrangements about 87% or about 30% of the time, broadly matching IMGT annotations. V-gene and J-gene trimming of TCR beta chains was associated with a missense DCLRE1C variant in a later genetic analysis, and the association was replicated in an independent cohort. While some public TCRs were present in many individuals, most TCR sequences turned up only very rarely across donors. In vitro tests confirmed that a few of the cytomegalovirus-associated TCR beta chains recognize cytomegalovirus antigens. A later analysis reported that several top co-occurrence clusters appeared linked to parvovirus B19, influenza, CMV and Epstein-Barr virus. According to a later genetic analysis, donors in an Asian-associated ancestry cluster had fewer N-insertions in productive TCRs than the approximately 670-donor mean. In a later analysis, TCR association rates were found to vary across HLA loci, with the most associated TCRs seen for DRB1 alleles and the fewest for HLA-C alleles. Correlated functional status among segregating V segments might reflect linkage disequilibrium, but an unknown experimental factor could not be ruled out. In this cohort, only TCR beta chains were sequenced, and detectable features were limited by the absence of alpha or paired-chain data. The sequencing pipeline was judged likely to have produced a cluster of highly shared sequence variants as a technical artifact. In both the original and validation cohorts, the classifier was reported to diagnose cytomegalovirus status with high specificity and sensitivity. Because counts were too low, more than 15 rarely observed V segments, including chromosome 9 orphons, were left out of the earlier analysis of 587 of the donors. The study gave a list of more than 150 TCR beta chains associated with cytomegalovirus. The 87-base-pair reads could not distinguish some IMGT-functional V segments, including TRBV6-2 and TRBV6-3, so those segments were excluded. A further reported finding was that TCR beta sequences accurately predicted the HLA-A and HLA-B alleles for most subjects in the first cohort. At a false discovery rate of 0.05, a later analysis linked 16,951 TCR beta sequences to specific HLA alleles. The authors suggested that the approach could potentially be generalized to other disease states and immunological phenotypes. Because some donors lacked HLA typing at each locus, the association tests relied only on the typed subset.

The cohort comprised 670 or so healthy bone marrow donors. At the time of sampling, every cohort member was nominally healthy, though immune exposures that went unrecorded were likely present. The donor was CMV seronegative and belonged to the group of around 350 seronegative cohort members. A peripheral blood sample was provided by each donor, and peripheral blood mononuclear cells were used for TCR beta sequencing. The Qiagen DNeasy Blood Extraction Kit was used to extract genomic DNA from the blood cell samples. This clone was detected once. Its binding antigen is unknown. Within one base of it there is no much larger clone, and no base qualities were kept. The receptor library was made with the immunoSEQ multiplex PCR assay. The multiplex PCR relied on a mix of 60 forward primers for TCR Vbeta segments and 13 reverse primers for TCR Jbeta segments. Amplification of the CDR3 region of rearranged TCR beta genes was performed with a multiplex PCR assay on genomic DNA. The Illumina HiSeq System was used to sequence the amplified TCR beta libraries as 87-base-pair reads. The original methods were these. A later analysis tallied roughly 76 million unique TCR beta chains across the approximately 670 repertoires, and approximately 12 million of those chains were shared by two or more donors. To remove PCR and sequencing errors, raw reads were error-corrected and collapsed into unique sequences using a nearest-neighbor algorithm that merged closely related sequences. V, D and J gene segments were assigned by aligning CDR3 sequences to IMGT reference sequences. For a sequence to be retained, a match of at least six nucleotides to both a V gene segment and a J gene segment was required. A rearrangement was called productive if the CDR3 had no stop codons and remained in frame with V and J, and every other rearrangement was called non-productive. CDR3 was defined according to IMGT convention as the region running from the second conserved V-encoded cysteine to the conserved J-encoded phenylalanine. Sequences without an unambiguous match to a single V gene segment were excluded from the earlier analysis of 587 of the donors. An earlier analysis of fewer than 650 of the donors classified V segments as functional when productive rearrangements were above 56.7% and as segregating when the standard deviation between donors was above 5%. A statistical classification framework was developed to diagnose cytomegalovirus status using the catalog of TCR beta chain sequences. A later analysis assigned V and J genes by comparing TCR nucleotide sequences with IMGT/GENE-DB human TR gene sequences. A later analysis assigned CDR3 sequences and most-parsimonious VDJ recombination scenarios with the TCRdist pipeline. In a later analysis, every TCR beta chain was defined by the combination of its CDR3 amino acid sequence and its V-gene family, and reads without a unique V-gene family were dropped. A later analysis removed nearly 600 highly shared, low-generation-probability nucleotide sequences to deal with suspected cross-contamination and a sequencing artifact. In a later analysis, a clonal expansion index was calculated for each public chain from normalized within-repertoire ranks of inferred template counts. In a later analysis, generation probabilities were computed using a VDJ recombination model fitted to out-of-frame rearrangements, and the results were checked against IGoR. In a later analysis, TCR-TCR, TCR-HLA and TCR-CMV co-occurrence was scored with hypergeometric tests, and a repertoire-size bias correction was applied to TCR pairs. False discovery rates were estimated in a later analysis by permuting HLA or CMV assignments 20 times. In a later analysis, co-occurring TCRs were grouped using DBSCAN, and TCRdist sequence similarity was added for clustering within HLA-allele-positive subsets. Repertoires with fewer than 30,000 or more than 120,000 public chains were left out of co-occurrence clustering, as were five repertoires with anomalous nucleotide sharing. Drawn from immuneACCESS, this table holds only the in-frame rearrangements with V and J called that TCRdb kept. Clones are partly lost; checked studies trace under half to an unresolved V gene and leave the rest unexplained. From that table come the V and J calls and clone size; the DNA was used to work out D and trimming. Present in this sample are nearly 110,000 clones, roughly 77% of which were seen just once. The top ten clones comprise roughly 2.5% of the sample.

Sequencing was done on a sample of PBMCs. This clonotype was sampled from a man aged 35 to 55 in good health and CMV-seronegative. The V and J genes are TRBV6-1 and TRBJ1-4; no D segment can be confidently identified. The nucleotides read TGTGCCAGCACCCCTTTTTCTAGTAATGAAAAACTGTTTTTT. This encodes CASTPFSSNEKLFF.